This TCR beta chain is drawn from a study of control samples from healthy donors and cancer patients. Only in-frame clones appear in the TCRdb table, and some are missing; sequencing was by immunoSEQ multiplex PCR. The sample contains about 150,000 clones, roughly 94% of which appear only once. This clonotype originated in a man in his 60s with colorectal cancer. Sequenced input: PBMCs.

CDR3 bases: TGTGCCAGCAGTGACGACAGGGGGAGGGAAAAACTGTTTTTT. Translation gives CASSDDRGREKLFF. This chain links TRBV25-1 with TRBJ1-4; 9 nucleotides agree with TRBD1. V shed 3 bases, J shed 8 bases, and the junction held 4 bases outside the gene matches. Germline CDR1 reads MGHDK; CDR2 reads SYGVNS. The CDR3 is 14 amino acids.